This entry concerns a single T cell receptor (beta chain). Its antigen is not yet known. The record has no base qualities; no much larger clone is one base away. These data originate in a study of identical twins (dated by TCRdb to about 2016). A note on the overall study: To test whether fetal clonotypes persist, this study deep-sequenced TCR alpha and beta repertoires from monozygotic twins, from unrelated adults of various ages, and from cord blood. To rule out contamination, the twin experiments were replicated at different times with different library preparation protocols. Study-wide conclusions, independent of this receptor: Because the same donors could not be followed over many years, the conclusions depended on cross-sectional statistical analysis. Zero-insertion analyses could be partly confounded by invariant T cells such as MAIT and iNKT, although diverse VJ usage argued against such confounding for most clonotypes. Fewer insertions were carried by abundant cord blood beta clonotypes, a similar but weaker trend appeared in young adult naive repertoires, and no such trend appeared in memory repertoires. Recombination models systematically underestimated out-of-frame TCR alpha sharing in monozygotic twins but agreed with sharing between unrelated individuals. The excess sharing between twins in beta out-of-frame sequences was weaker because fewer shared sequences reduced the signal-to-noise ratio. Compared with coincidental sharing between unrelated individuals, an excess of low generation-probability sequences was observed among out-of-frame TCR alpha sequences shared between twins.

Only healthy Caucasian donors were included. Three pairs of female monozygotic twins, all aged roughly 18 to 29 years, made up the twin cohort. Peripheral blood mononuclear cells were the source from which RNA for the TCR libraries was isolated. The method behind the library was 5' RACE. Sequencing was performed on an Illumina HiSeq 2000. Template switching added a universal primer binding site, and the final cDNA carried a unique molecular identifier that allowed TCR cDNA molecules to be counted accurately. Specific primers in the conserved constant-segment region were used to synthesize first-strand cDNA for TCR alpha and beta chains. Each cDNA library was double barcoded, with a SMART-Mk sample barcode plus Illumina barcodes, to control for contamination. TruSeq adapter sequences and Illumina sample barcodes were added in two successive PCR steps. The Illumina HiSeq platform was used with custom primers to sequence TCR alpha and beta cDNA libraries. The study's processing was this. Raw reads were processed with MiGEC to extract unique molecular identifiers, and MiXCR was used to determine CDR3 positions. Recombination models were inferred per individual with the repgenHMM and IGoR tools using an EM algorithm. Shared clonotype analysis was performed with the tcR package in R, normalizing sharing by the product of cloneset sizes. To study raw recombination free of thymic and clonal selection effects, out-of-frame nonproductive sequences were analyzed. Clones were called with MiXCR by TCRdb after fastp trimmed the public reads at Q25, and only in-frame beta chains were retained. Every entry covers one CDR3 protein and lists the most common genes and DNA from its rows. Here the V and J calls rest on TCRdb's processing, not on the authors' analysis. In this sample the table shows roughly 720,000 distinct CDR3 sequences, 15% to 20% of which occur a single time. Around 12% of the sample is in the top ten clones.

CDR1 and CDR2 are drawn from the germline V gene: SGHDN, FVKESK. V loses 2 bases, J loses 3 bases, and the germline ends lie 5 bases apart. CDR3 length: 13 amino acids, cysteine to phenylalanine. Only the CDR3 region is kept as DNA, spanning 39 bases read in frame from base 1. These same data were also listed under a study on T cells expressing NK-cell markers. Per the second study: In sorted CD3+CD56+NKG2C+, CD3+CD56+NKG2C- and CD3+CD56-NKG2C+ T-cell subsets from several donors, TCR beta-chain repertoires were profiled. Among the eight sequenced donors, only one was HCMV-seronegative, while the other seven were HCMV-seropositive. In several experiments an anti-gammadeltaTCR antibody was added to restrict sorting to alphabetaTCR-expressing T cells. In six donors, the dominant CD3+CD56+NKG2C+ clonotypes ranked among the top 10 CD8+ clonotypes, making up 1.0-7.0% of CD8+ T cells. Those dominant clonotypes were again the most abundant among CD3+CD56-NKG2C+ cells in a handful of donors, at roughly 25-65%. Whether the expanded NKG2C-expressing T cell clones were specific for HCMV antigens remained unclear. The eight sequenced donors were randomly selected healthy volunteers, three men and five women. HCMV-specific IgG was detected in serum with a commercial ELISA kit to determine HCMV serostatus. Bulk peripheral blood T-cell repertoires were additionally sequenced from unsorted PBMC for six donors. MIGEC was used to demultiplex reads and group the reads by UMI, and MiTCR was used to assemble and quantify clonotypes. To remove erroneous sequences, TCR cDNA sequences were retained only when supported by two or more reads. Downstream repertoire analysis used the tcR package, and clonotypes were matched across fractions by CDR3 nucleotide sequence plus V segment. Antigen specificity was annotated against VDJdb with VDJmatch, allowing one amino acid substitution in CDR3.

This TCR was recovered from a young woman in good health. The chain employs TRBV14 and TRBJ2-1, with no reliable assignment of the D segment. Sequencing was carried out using PBMCs. CDR3 region: CASSQFLYNEQFF. The DNA is as follows: TGTGCCAGCAGCCAATTCCTCTACAATGAGCAGTTCTTC. Full variable domain (CDR3 extended with the reference TRBV14 and TRBJ2-1 proteins): EAGVTQFPSHSVIEKGQTVTLRCDPISGHDNLYWYRRVMGKEIKFLLHFVKESKQDESGMPNNRFLAERTGGTYSTLKVQPAELEDSGVYFCASSQFLYNEQFFGPGTRLTVL.